This entry features one T cell receptor beta chain sequence. Its antigen target is currently unknown. No qualities accompany the bases; no much larger clone lies one base away. The data were taken from a study of blood T cell repertoires in COVID-19 (dated by TCRdb to the early 2020s). Looking at the study overall: Samples from collaborators originated in the United States, Italy and Spain and spanned both the acute and convalescent phases of COVID-19. The prospective study material was composed of cDNA or gDNA derived from T cells, B-cell-depleted T cells, or PBMCs. The dataset comprised deeply sampled blood TCRbeta repertoires from subjects exposed to, actively infected with, or recovered from COVID-19. A freely available public database, intended as a resource for researchers studying the immune response to SARS-CoV-2, is where the repertoires were released. Samples came from the ongoing ImmuneRACE study (first 160 participants) plus 1,254 subjects from 6 global collaborators. The sample metadata nearly always contained a de-identified subject ID, COVID-19 status, age in years and sex. Where available, HLA class I and class II types were obtained from metadata supplied by the sample provider rather than from assay-based typing. Study-wide findings and limitations: The quantity of clinical and demographic metadata differed by source and by participant and was supplied without curation.

CDR1 and CDR2 are read off the germline V gene (reference sequence) as MNHEY and SMNVEV. Spanning cysteine to phenylalanine, the CDR3 consists of 14 amino acids. Here the CDR3 DNA is all that survives: 42 bases in frame from base 1. V loses 7 bases at its end and J loses 3 bases; junction bases beyond the gene matches: 8. The immunoSEQ Assay, a bias-controlled multiplex PCR, was used to amplify TCRbeta CDR3 regions from genomic DNA. Turning to the authors' computational methods: Within the assay, amplification of reference gene primers was used to estimate how many nucleated cells each sample contained. To quantify the absolute abundance of each unique TCRbeta CDR3 rearrangement, sequence reads were collapsed and filtered. For each sample, productive Simpson clonality was calculated as the square root of Simpson's diversity index across productive rearrangements. TCRdb re-hosts the immuneACCESS table, in-frame sequences only. Its copies lack some clones; in the studies checked, an unresolved V gene accounts for under half of them, and the cause for the rest is not known. V and J calls and clone size are copied from that table; D and trimming were computed from the DNA. Within this sample are 250,000 to 300,000 clones, with approximately 91% of them counted one time only. The ten largest clones take up 2.2% of the sample.

In Seattle, one collaborating source enrolled patients while the infection was active and tracked those patients longitudinally over the course of disease. Whole blood was collected in K2EDTA tubes by collaborating institutions according to the institutions' own protocols. For TCRbeta analysis, collaborator samples were shipped as frozen whole blood, as isolated PBMCs, or as DNA extracted from either sample type. The sample consisted of peripheral blood. This TCR came from a woman aged 25-40 years with COVID-19, enrolled during active disease. The chain links TRBV27 with TRBJ2-7, with 8 central nucleotides matching TRBD2. The DNA sequence is as follows: TGTGCCAGCAAGGGTAGCGGGGCGGACTACGAGCAGTACTTC. Translated, it reads CASKGSGADYEQYF.